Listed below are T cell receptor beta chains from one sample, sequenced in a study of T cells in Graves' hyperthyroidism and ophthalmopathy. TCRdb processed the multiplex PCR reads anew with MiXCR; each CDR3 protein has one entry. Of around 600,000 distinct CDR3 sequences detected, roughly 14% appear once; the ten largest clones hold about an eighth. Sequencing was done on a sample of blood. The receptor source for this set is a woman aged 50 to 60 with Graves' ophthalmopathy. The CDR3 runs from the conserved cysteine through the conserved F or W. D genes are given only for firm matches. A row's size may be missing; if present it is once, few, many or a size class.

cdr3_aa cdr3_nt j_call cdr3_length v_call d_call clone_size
CSGLYPGGQNTEAFF TGCAGTGGCCTGTATCCGGGGGGACAGAACACTGAAGCTTTCTTT TRBJ1-1 15 TRBV20-1 NA many
CASSPTGFGAFF TGTGCCAGCAGTCCAACAGGGTTCGGCGCTTTCTTT TRBJ1-1 12 TRBV28 NA few
CASSLISEKLFF TGTGCCAGCAGCTTAATAAGTGAAAAACTGTTTTTT TRBJ1-4 12 TRBV11-2 NA many
CASSVEDRGWTEAFF TGTGCCAGCAGCGTAGAGGATAGGGGCTGGACTGAAGCTTTCTTT TRBJ1-1 15 TRBV9 NA NA
CASSNSGLAGNYNEQFF TGTGCCAGCAGCAACTCGGGACTAGCGGGAAACTACAATGAGCAGTTCTTC TRBJ2-1 17 TRBV7-9 TRBD2 many
CATSPGTNEQFF TGTGCCACCAGTCCGGGGACGAATGAGCAGTTCTTC TRBJ2-1 12 TRBV24-1 NA once
CASSRGTETSYNEQFF TGTGCCAGCAGCCGGGGTACAGAGACCTCCTACAATGAGCAGTTCTTC TRBJ2-1 16 TRBV27 NA few
CASSYSRARRFNTGELFF TGTGCCAGCAGTTACTCGAGAGCTCGGCGATTCAACACCGGGGAGCTGTTTTTT TRBJ2-2 18 TRBV6-5 NA many
CASSQGTGLLEKLFF TGCGCCAGCAGCCAAGGGACAGGGCTTCTAGAAAAACTGTTTTTT TRBJ1-4 15 TRBV4-1 TRBD1 NA
CASSIRDSGYEQYF TGTGCCAGTAGTATTCGGGACTCGGGCTACGAGCAGTACTTC TRBJ2-7 14 TRBV19 NA many
CSARAPGHYGYTF TGCAGTGCTAGAGCCCCCGGGCACTATGGCTACACCTTC TRBJ1-2 13 TRBV20-1 NA many
CASSLSSRGETQFF TGTGCCAGCAGTTTATCGTCCCGGGGGGAGACCCAGTTCTTC TRBJ2-1 14 TRBV27 TRBD2 many
CASRRGPRSNSPLHF TGTGCCAGCAGGAGAGGTCCACGCAGTAATTCACCCCTCCACTTT TRBJ1-6 15 TRBV12-3/TRBV12-4 NA few
CASSDYGQTNYGYTF TGTGCCAGCAGTGATTACGGACAGACTAACTATGGCTACACCTTC TRBJ1-2 15 TRBV27 NA many
CASSGLAGGNGELFF TGTGCCAGCAGTGGACTAGCGGGAGGGAACGGGGAGCTGTTTTTT TRBJ2-2 15 TRBV2 TRBD2 many
CASSLDIRLAGRQETQYF TGTGCCAGCAGCTTAGATATTCGGCTAGCGGGACGTCAAGAGACCCAGTACTTC TRBJ2-5 18 TRBV11-2 TRBD2 many
CASSSKASGRAVADTQYF TGTGCCAGCAGCTCAAAGGCTAGCGGGAGGGCCGTCGCAGATACGCAGTATTTT TRBJ2-3 18 TRBV7-2 TRBD2 many
CAISDPRIAGGETQYF TGTGCCATCAGTGACCCCCGGATAGCGGGAGGAGAGACCCAGTACTTC TRBJ2-5 16 TRBV10-3 TRBD2 NA
CASSYADRVRTPLHF TGTGCCAGCAGTTACGCCGACAGGGTTAGGACACCCCTCCACTTT TRBJ1-6 15 TRBV6-5 TRBD1 NA
CATSALMNTGELFF TGTGCCACGTCAGCACTAATGAACACCGGGGAGCTGTTTTTT TRBJ2-2 14 TRBV24-1 NA few
CASSSLLRLERVDEQFF TGTGCCAGCAGTTCTTTGCTTCGACTAGAAAGGGTCGATGAGCAGTTCTTC TRBJ2-1 17 TRBV6-1 NA many
CASSYPRGSSRAEAFF TGTGCCAGCAGTTACCCCCGGGGAAGTAGTAGGGCTGAAGCTTTCTTT TRBJ1-1 16 TRBV6-5 NA many
CASSEDRGLEAFF TGTGCCAGCAGTGAAGACAGGGGGCTTGAAGCTTTCTTT TRBJ1-1 13 TRBV2 TRBD1 NA
CASSYEPGTRDDEQFF TGTGCCAGCAGCTATGAACCGGGTACCCGGGACGATGAGCAGTTCTTC TRBJ2-1 16 TRBV5-5 NA many
CASSNHTSLGGTGELFF TGTGCCAGCAGCAATCACACTTCCTTGGGGGGGACCGGGGAGCTGTTTTTT TRBJ2-2 17 TRBV6-1 TRBD2 NA
CATSDRTSGRWVDTQYF TGTGCCACCAGTGATCGTACTAGCGGGAGATGGGTAGATACGCAGTATTTT TRBJ2-3 17 TRBV24-1 TRBD2 many
CASGLFLTTNEKLFF TGTGCTAGTGGTTTGTTCCTTACAACTAATGAAAAACTGTTTTTT TRBJ1-4 15 TRBV12-5 NA few
CASSFAGTPYGYTF TGTGCCAGCAGTTTCGCCGGGACACCCTATGGCTACACCTTC TRBJ1-2 14 TRBV6-2/TRBV6-3 NA NA
CASSLVLSGSTDTQYF TGTGCCAGCAGCTTGGTGTTGAGCGGTAGCACAGATACGCAGTATTTT TRBJ2-3 16 TRBV5-4 NA NA
CSARQGSGLTLAKNIQYF TGCAGTGCTAGACAGGGTAGCGGTCTCACTCTAGCCAAAAACATTCAGTACTTC TRBJ2-4 18 TRBV20-1 NA NA
CASTELGGGMNEQFF TGTGCCAGCACCGAGCTGGGAGGCGGTATGAATGAGCAGTTCTTC TRBJ2-1 15 TRBV6-2/TRBV6-3 NA many
CASIRTSGKNYEQYF TGTGCCAGCATCCGGACTAGCGGGAAAAACTACGAGCAGTACTTC TRBJ2-7 15 TRBV7-2 TRBD2 many
CSAAGTRETQYF TGCAGCGCCGCCGGGACTAGGGAGACCCAGTACTTC TRBJ2-5 12 TRBV29-1 TRBD2 many
CASTERTSGRRGEQFF TGTGCCAGCACCGAACGGACTAGCGGGAGGAGGGGTGAGCAGTTCTTC TRBJ2-1 16 TRBV6-2/TRBV6-3 TRBD2 many
CASSLTSGRTLAYEQYF TGTGCCAGTAGCCTAACTAGCGGGAGAACCCTAGCGTACGAGCAGTACTTC TRBJ2-7 17 TRBV19 TRBD2 few
CASSLTGTRINEQFF TGTGCCAGCAGCTTAACCGGGACGAGGATAAATGAGCAGTTCTTC TRBJ2-1 15 TRBV7-9 NA NA
CASSESTVGNTIYF TGCGCCAGCAGTGAGTCAACAGTCGGAAACACCATATATTTT TRBJ1-3 14 TRBV10-2 NA NA
CASSPSGRASYNEQFF TGTGCCAGCAGTCCTAGCGGGAGGGCCTCCTACAATGAGCAGTTCTTC TRBJ2-1 16 TRBV27 TRBD2 many
CASSGLDRGLTETQYF TGTGCCAGCAGCGGACTTGACAGGGGGCTTACAGAGACCCAGTACTTC TRBJ2-5 16 TRBV11-3 TRBD1 many
CASSPDRTYNEQFF TGTGCCAGCAGTCCCGACAGAACCTACAATGAGCAGTTCTTC TRBJ2-1 14 TRBV7-8 NA many
CASSLAEGSSYNEQFF TGCGCCAGCAGCTTGGCCGAGGGCAGCTCCTACAATGAGCAGTTCTTC TRBJ2-1 16 TRBV5-1 NA many
CASSQDRKAGGIGGYTF TGCGCCAGCAGCCAAGATCGGAAAGCAGGGGGGATTGGTGGCTACACCTTC TRBJ1-2 17 TRBV4-1 TRBD1 many
CASSEENGTRVWGRMQETQYF TGCGCCAGCAGTGAGGAGAACGGGACTAGGGTTTGGGGGCGTATGCAAGAGACCCAGTACTTC TRBJ2-5 21 TRBV10-1 TRBD2 once
CSARDSGTSGRGNYNEQFF TGCAGTGCTAGAGATTCCGGGACTAGCGGGAGGGGAAACTACAATGAGCAGTTCTTC TRBJ2-1 19 TRBV20-1 TRBD2 NA
CASSQDWPGQTNTGELFF TGCGCCAGCAGCCAAGATTGGCCGGGACAGACGAACACCGGGGAGCTGTTTTTT TRBJ2-2 18 TRBV4-3 TRBD1 few
CAWSTLGQINSPLHF TGTGCCTGGAGTACTCTGGGACAAATTAATTCACCCCTCCACTTT TRBJ1-6 15 TRBV30 NA few
CSATPGGPNQSQHF TGCAGTGCTACCCCAGGGGGTCCTAATCAGTCCCAGCATTTT TRBJ1-5 14 TRBV20-1 TRBD1 NA
CASSGGTSGSGRYEQYF TGCGCCAGCAGCGGTGGGACTAGCGGGTCCGGGCGGTACGAGCAGTACTTC TRBJ2-7 17 TRBV5-1 TRBD2 many
CASSYGTGSGTEAFF TGTGCCAGCAGTTACGGGACAGGGTCGGGCACTGAAGCTTTCTTT TRBJ1-1 15 TRBV6-6 TRBD1 NA
CASSKQGENTEAFF TGTGCCAGCAGCAAACAGGGAGAAAATACTGAAGCTTTCTTT TRBJ1-1 14 TRBV5-5 NA few
CASSLGDRRPNTEAFF TGTGCCAGCAGTCTGGGGGACCGACGACCGAACACTGAAGCTTTCTTT TRBJ1-1 16 TRBV28 NA many
CASSLDLDGYTF TGCGCCAGCAGCTTGGATCTGGATGGCTACACCTTC TRBJ1-2 12 TRBV5-1 NA many
CSARAPQGPGEAFF TGCAGTGCTAGAGCTCCGCAGGGGCCCGGGGAAGCTTTCTTT TRBJ1-1 14 TRBV20-1 NA many
CASSAMGGSTDTQYF TGTGCCAGCAGCGCGATGGGGGGGTCCACAGATACGCAGTATTTT TRBJ2-3 15 TRBV7-6 TRBD2 many
CAWSVIGGSSTGELFF TGTGCCTGGAGTGTAATTGGCGGGAGTAGCACCGGGGAGCTGTTTTTT TRBJ2-2 16 TRBV30 TRBD2 many
CASSFTSTEAFF TGTGCCAGCAGTTTTACTAGCACTGAAGCTTTCTTT TRBJ1-1 12 TRBV12-3/TRBV12-4 NA many
CASSSGGSTSTDTQYF TGTGCCAGCAGCTCCGGAGGGTCCACTAGCACAGATACGCAGTATTTT TRBJ2-3 16 TRBV7-8 NA few
CAISEPGHTSYEQYF TGTGCCATCAGTGAACCGGGACATACGTCCTACGAGCAGTACTTC TRBJ2-7 15 TRBV10-3 NA many
CSVAGTLNTEAFF TGCAGCGTTGCCGGGACATTGAACACTGAAGCTTTCTTT TRBJ1-1 13 TRBV29-1 NA NA